A single sample is the source of the 24 T cell receptor beta chains below, sequenced in a study of blood T cell repertoires in COVID-19. The repertoire was sequenced with immunoSEQ multiplex PCR; TCRdb's copy has only in-frame clones and lacks some. The top ten clones hold about 5% of a sample with 250,000 to 350,000 clones, about 87% of them seen once. The sample consisted of PBMCs or T cells enriched from blood (not recorded which). The receptors stem from a woman aged 30 to 39 who had recovered from COVID-19.

Note on this clone: This specimen includes other DNA sequences encoding the same CDR3. The chain links TRBV13 to TRBJ1-1; D gene uncertain. Trimming pared 1 base from V and 5 bases from J, leaving 11 bases between. This CDR3 is 14 amino acids long. Germline-derived CDR1 and CDR2 are PRHDT and FYEKMQ (reference sequence). As DNA, the CDR3 is TGTGCCAGCAGCTTAGCAGGAGGGTATACTGAAGCTTTCTTT. It is translated as CASSLAGGYTEAFF.

The chain carries TRBV27 and TRBJ1-2; 7 bases line up with TRBD1. The CDR3 spans 12 residues. With V trimmed by 7 bases and J by 8 bases, 7 bases remained unmatched. CDR1 is MNHEY, CDR2 SMNVEV, per germline (reference sequence). The CDR3 coding sequence is TGTGCCAGCAAGATAGGGGGCGGCGGCTACACCTTC. It is translated as CASKIGGGGYTF.

This clone occurred once. The chain recombines TRBV19 with TRBJ1-2, with D maybe TRBD1 (5 bases). This CDR3 has 13 amino acids. With 7 bases removed from V and 5 bases from J, the gap between germline ends came to 14 bases. From germline, CDR1 is LNHDA and CDR2 SQIVND (reference sequence). CDR3 amino acids: CASTFGQGYGYTF. DNA of the CDR3: TGTGCCAGTACCTTCGGGCAGGGTTATGGCTACACCTTC.

V is TRBV7-3 and J is TRBJ1-6; D might be TRBD1 (5 bases). Trimming removed 1 base from V and 5 bases from J, with 9 bases in between. This CDR3 is 15 amino acids long. Per germline, CDR1 SGHTA and CDR2 FQGTGA. The CDR3 protein is CASSLRGGNNSPLHF. The CDR3 nucleotides read TGTGCCAGCAGCTTAAGGGGCGGGAATAATTCACCCCTCCACTTT. Full variable domain (outside the CDR3, taken from reference TRBV7-3 and TRBJ1-6): GAGVSQTPSNKVTEKGKYVELRCDPISGHTALYWYRQSLGQGPEFLIYFQGTGAADDSGLPNDRFFAVRPEGSVSTLKIQRTERGDSAVYLCASSLRGGNNSPLHFGNGTRLTVT.

CDR3 sequence (DNA): TGTGCCAGCAGCGCCCTATTCGACACCATATATTTT. Translating gives CASSALFDTIYF. The chain uses TRBV7-9 and TRBJ1-3; D not resolved. The length of the CDR3 is 12 residues. Between the trimmed V and J ends, which lost 5 bases and 8 bases, there was a span of 10 bases. The V gene's germline CDR1 is SEHNR and CDR2 FQNEAQ (reference sequence).

This clone was found a few times. This chain joins TRBV14 and TRBJ1-2; the D gene is possibly TRBD1 (5 bases). The CDR3 is 14 amino acids. Germline V gene sequence: CDR1 SGHDN, CDR2 FVKESK. V was trimmed by 0 bases and J by 0 bases, leaving 5 bases between them. CDR3 sequence: CASSQEQANYGYTF. The CDR3 nucleotides are TGTGCCAGCAGCCAAGAACAGGCTAACTATGGCTACACCTTC.

The chain carries TRBV3-1 (or the pseudogene TRBV3-2) and TRBJ1-3; 10 nucleotides agree with TRBD1. The CDR3 totals 16 residues. V gave up 4 bases and J gave up 2 bases; unmatched junction bases: 5. CDR1 and CDR2 (germline): LGHDT, YNNKEL (reference sequence). CDR3: CASSLTGTGAGNTIYF. For the CDR3, the DNA is TGTGCCAGCAGCCTTACCGGGACAGGGGCTGGAAACACCATATATTTT.

This clone was detected once. The chain is built from TRBV5-4 and TRBJ1-2; D is possibly TRBD1 (6 bases). Germline V CDR1 and CDR2: SGHNT, YYREEE (reference sequence). This CDR3 comprises 16 residues. V lost 4 bases and J 0 bases, leaving 16 bases between the germline ends. CDR3 residues: CASSRRQAPSNYGYTF. The CDR3 DNA reads as TGTGCCAGCAGCCGACGACAGGCCCCGTCTAACTATGGCTACACCTTC.

This clone was seen a handful of times. J is TRBJ1-1 and V is TRBV5-5; the match to TRBD1 covers 7 bases. Germline V gene data show CDR1 as SGHKS and CDR2 as YYEKEE (reference sequence). V lost 2 bases, J lost 8 bases, and 3 bases stayed unmatched. This CDR3 is built from 12 residues. This chain's CDR3 is CASSFPGQEAFF. The DNA for the CDR3 is TGTGCCAGCAGCTTTCCGGGACAGGAAGCTTTCTTT.

V is TRBV2 and J is TRBJ1-5, with a weak D call TRBD1 (6 bases). Between the trimmed V and J ends, which lost 1 base and 5 bases, there was a span of 9 bases. The CDR3 has 14 amino acids. Germline V gene lookup returns CDR1 SNHLY and CDR2 FYNNEI. The CDR3 bases are TGTGCCAGCAGTGAAGTGGCAGGGGATCAGCCCCAGCATTTT. It encodes CASSEVAGDQPQHF.

This clone has more than one count but fewer than ten. This sequence joins TRBV19 and TRBJ1-2; 7 bases map to TRBD1. CDR1 LNHDA and CDR2 SQIVND come from the germline V gene (reference sequence). CDR3 length: 16 amino acids. With V trimmed by 2 bases and J by 3 bases, 9 bases remained unmatched. This CDR3 is CASSILGQEQHYGYTF. CDR3 sequence (DNA): TGTGCCAGTAGTATACTCGGACAGGAACAACACTATGGCTACACCTTC.

The chain recombines TRBV5-1 with TRBJ1-3, with D possibly being TRBD1 (5 bases). Germline V CDR1 and CDR2: SGHRS, YFSETQ. CDR3 length: 17 amino acids. V was clipped by 3 bases and J by 0 bases, with 16 bases between them. The CDR3 nucleotides are TGCGCCAGCAGCTCCTGGGCAGGGCTCGTCTCTGGAAACACCATATATTTT. Residues: CASSSWAGLVSGNTIYF.

This clone was seen a single time. The V and J genes are TRBV11-2 and TRBJ1-2, with TRBD1 matching 8 bases. CDR1 is SGHAT and CDR2 is FQNNGV in the germline V gene. V shed 0 bases, J shed 7 bases, and the junction held 4 bases outside the gene matches. CDR3 length equals 14 residues. CDR3 sequence (DNA): TGTGCCAGCAGCTTAGATACAGGGGGGGGTGGCTACACCTTC. Amino acid sequence: CASSLDTGGGGYTF. Looking up the rest from reference TRBV11-2 and TRBJ1-2 gives the full variable domain: EAGVAQSPRYKIIEKRQSVAFWCNPISGHATLYWYQQILGQGPKLLIQFQNNGVVDDSQLPKDRFSAERLKGVDSTLKIQPAKLEDSAVYLCASSLDTGGGGYTFGSGTRLTVV.

The rearrangement uses TRBV7-9 and TRBJ2-4, with 8 bases identical to TRBD1. This CDR3 contains 13 residues. Germline CDR1 is SEHNR and CDR2 is FQNEAQ (reference sequence). V lost 4 bases, J lost 16 bases, and 12 bases stayed unmatched. For the CDR3, the DNA is TGTGCCAGCAGCTCAGACAGGGGACCCCTTTTATACTTC. It specifies CASSSDRGPLLYF.

The V gene is TRBV5-6, the J gene TRBJ1-4; D remains ambiguous. Trimming removed 0 bases from V and 8 bases from J, with 8 bases in between. This CDR3 comprises 13 residues. Germline V gene lookup returns CDR1 SGHDT and CDR2 YYEEEE. In nucleotides, the CDR3 is TGTGCCAGCAGCTTGGGCTCCCGGGAAAAACTGTTTTTT. Encoded protein: CASSLGSREKLFF.

A single count supports this clone. An end of the junction does not agree with germline; a read error may underlie this. The chain is built from TRBV18 and TRBJ2-3, with 9 bases that match TRBD2. Germline loops: CDR1 KGHSH, CDR2 LQKENI. The CDR3 is 19 residues long. This chain's CDR3 is CASSPPIAGARPGTDTQYF. In DNA, the CDR3 is TGTGCCAGCTCTCCACCCATAGCGGGGGCAAGACCAGGCACAGATACGCAGTATTTT.

In its sample, this clone was seen once. The rearrangement links TRBV7-9 to TRBJ1-2; no clear D gene. In germline, CDR1 is SEHNR, CDR2 FQNEAQ (reference sequence). V lost 5 bases and J 4 bases, leaving 11 bases between the germline ends. There are 13 residues in the CDR3. CDR3 sequence reads: CASSHPLGYGYTF. CDR3 sequence (DNA): TGTGCCAGCAGCCACCCCCTCGGCTATGGCTACACCTTC.

The chain joins TRBV4-1 to TRBJ2-7; TRBD2 matches 10 bases. V dropped 3 bases and J dropped 4; count of bases not matched to a gene: 6. This CDR3 spans 15 amino acids. In germline, CDR1 is MGHRA, CDR2 YSYEKL. The CDR3 DNA is TGCGCCAGCAGCCATCCGGGACTAGCGACATACGAGCAGTACTTC. This gives the protein CASSHPGLATYEQYF.

The rearrangement links TRBV6-1 to TRBJ2-2, with TRBD2 matching 7 bases. This CDR3 comprises 16 residues. V lost 2 bases to trimming and J lost 6 bases; unmatched junction nucleotides: 9. The V gene's germline CDR1 is MNHNS and CDR2 SASEGT. CDR3 nucleotides: TGTGCCAGCAGTGAATCCCAGGGACTAATACCCGGGGAGCTGTTTTTT. Translated, it gives CASSESQGLIPGELFF.

The rearrangement uses TRBV11-2 and TRBJ2-3; 8 bases map to TRBD1. The CDR3 is made up of 16 amino acids. The J segment lost 6 bases and the V segment lost 4 bases, leaving 12 bases of the junction unmatched. Germline CDR1 and CDR2: SGHAT and FQNNGV. CDR3 nucleotide sequence: TGTGCCAGCAGCTATCGGACAGGGTCAATGGTGGATACGCAGTATTTT. The encoded protein is CASSYRTGSMVDTQYF.

The rearrangement joins TRBV27 to TRBJ1-6; maybe TRBD1 (6 bases). Germline loops: CDR1 MNHEY, CDR2 SMNVEV (reference sequence). Deletions cut 5 bases from V and 7 bases from J, with 12 bases between. This CDR3 has 14 amino acids. CDR3: CASSLERGNSPLHF. The CDR3 DNA sequence: TGTGCCAGCAGTCTCGAAAGGGGGAATTCACCCCTCCACTTT.

The chain combines TRBV19 with TRBJ2-3, with TRBD1 as a possible D gene (5 bases). The V end lost 3 bases, the J end lost 2 bases, and 9 bases lay between the germline ends. The V gene's germline CDR1 is LNHDA and CDR2 SQIVND (reference sequence). The CDR3 sequence is 14 residues long. CDR3 in DNA: TGTGCCAGTAGTATTTCCAGGGACACAGATACGCAGTATTTT. Translating gives CASSISRDTDTQYF.

V gene TRBV5-4 combines with J gene TRBJ1-6; weak D call: TRBD1 (6 bases). The CDR3 is 14 amino acids. Germline CDR1 and CDR2: SGHNT and YYREEE (reference sequence). Trimming took 4 bases from V and 5 from J, leaving 10 bases between them. CDR3 residues: CASSPTGNNSPLHF. CDR3 nucleotides: TGTGCCAGCAGCCCAACAGGGAATAATTCACCCCTCCACTTT.

The chain combines TRBV3-1 (or the pseudogene TRBV3-2) with TRBJ1-5; D not certain. The length of the CDR3 is 12 residues. V was clipped by 8 bases and J by 6 bases, with 11 bases between them. Germline CDR1 is LGHDT and CDR2 is YNNKEL (reference sequence). The CDR3: CASGVWSQPQHF. CDR3 DNA: TGTGCCAGCGGAGTCTGGAGTCAGCCCCAGCATTTT.